A selection of T cell receptor beta chains follows, all from one sample in a study of OX40 agonist ivuxolimab in advanced cancers. Here immunoSEQ multiplex PCR was the method, and the copy in TCRdb shows in-frame clones only, minus some. Among tens of thousands of clones listed, about 89% were seen once. Sample: CD4+ or CD8+ T cells sorted from blood, taken in a trial of the OX40 agonist ivuxolimab. The origin of the receptors is an adult with an advanced solid tumor such as melanoma, head and neck, liver or kidney cancer. Both conserved end residues are part of each CDR3. Each record gives: CDR3 protein, clone size, V gene, J gene. Clone size is not always given. Where it is, it says once, few, many or a class for expanded clones.

CDR3aa: CASSSGPLGYTF; abundance: .; v_gene: TRBV27; j_gene: TRBJ1-2
CDR3aa: CASSFPGTGVNEQFF; abundance: .; v_gene: TRBV7-9; j_gene: TRBJ2-1
CDR3aa: CAIIRAGEETQYF; abundance: once; v_gene: TRBV5-4; j_gene: TRBJ2-5
CDR3aa: CSAREGLANFF; abundance: .; v_gene: TRBV20-1; j_gene: TRBJ2-1
CDR3aa: CASSISGQGYGYTF; abundance: .; v_gene: TRBV19; j_gene: TRBJ1-2
CDR3aa: CASSLDDRAEQYF; abundance: .; v_gene: TRBV5-1; j_gene: TRBJ2-7
CDR3aa: CASSQDMEGGSPRETQYF; abundance: .; v_gene: TRBV4-2; j_gene: TRBJ2-5
CDR3aa: CASSWTLGGKNTEAFF; abundance: few; v_gene: TRBV5-1; j_gene: TRBJ1-1
CDR3aa: CATTDRARGEQFF; abundance: .; v_gene: TRBV19; j_gene: TRBJ2-1
CDR3aa: CASGFQGVSEAFF; abundance: .; v_gene: TRBV12-5; j_gene: TRBJ1-1
CDR3aa: CASRQGAERGTEAFF; abundance: .; v_gene: TRBV27; j_gene: TRBJ1-1
CDR3aa: CASSLVVAGEDEQFF; abundance: .; v_gene: TRBV11-1; j_gene: TRBJ2-1
CDR3aa: CSVEDRGRDWGYTF; abundance: .; v_gene: TRBV29-1; j_gene: TRBJ1-2
CDR3aa: CASSVLQAGAEAFF; abundance: .; v_gene: TRBV2; j_gene: TRBJ1-1
CDR3aa: CASSRDRAYEQYF; abundance: .; v_gene: TRBV6-6; j_gene: TRBJ2-7
CDR3aa: CASSPRLVYEQYF; abundance: .; v_gene: TRBV7-9; j_gene: TRBJ2-7
CDR3aa: CARSSLNRGGNTGELFF; abundance: .; v_gene: TRBV7-5; j_gene: TRBJ2-2
CDR3aa: CASSSYLTVYEQYF; abundance: .; v_gene: TRBV28; j_gene: TRBJ2-7
CDR3aa: CASSYSQGGEKLFF; abundance: .; v_gene: TRBV6-6; j_gene: TRBJ1-4
CDR3aa: CSVETIYHEQFF; abundance: .; v_gene: TRBV29-1; j_gene: TRBJ2-1
CDR3aa: CASSLESTTYNEQFF; abundance: .; v_gene: TRBV7-2; j_gene: TRBJ2-1
CDR3aa: CASSLFAGEGTDTQYF; abundance: .; v_gene: TRBV28; j_gene: TRBJ2-3
CDR3aa: CASSPLRAGGPETQYF; abundance: .; v_gene: TRBV2; j_gene: TRBJ2-5
CDR3aa: CASRRTGSGTEAFF; abundance: .; v_gene: TRBV27; j_gene: TRBJ1-1
CDR3aa: CAIYGGALGSGGYTF; abundance: once; v_gene: TRBV10-3; j_gene: TRBJ1-2
CDR3aa: CASSVGLAGYNEQFF; abundance: few; v_gene: TRBV9; j_gene: TRBJ2-1
CDR3aa: CSVLDSDYGYTF; abundance: once; v_gene: TRBV29-1; j_gene: TRBJ1-2
CDR3aa: CASSLLAGGSYEQYF; abundance: once; v_gene: TRBV7-9; j_gene: TRBJ2-7
CDR3aa: CASSGEREQFF; abundance: .; v_gene: TRBV19; j_gene: TRBJ2-1
CDR3aa: CASSEGTAREGYTF; abundance: once; v_gene: TRBV27; j_gene: TRBJ1-2
CDR3aa: CASSYPGQGAEKLFF; abundance: .; v_gene: TRBV6-6; j_gene: TRBJ1-4
CDR3aa: CASSPSADTQYF; abundance: once; v_gene: TRBV5-4; j_gene: TRBJ2-3
CDR3aa: CASSQRDRGHYEQYF; abundance: .; v_gene: TRBV6-5; j_gene: TRBJ2-7
CDR3aa: CANTDRGRGDTQYF; abundance: .; v_gene: TRBV2; j_gene: TRBJ2-3
CDR3aa: CASSFRDGTMNTEAFF; abundance: .; v_gene: TRBV5-1; j_gene: TRBJ1-1